The entry below describes one T cell receptor beta chain. As yet, its antigen is unknown. Germline V CDR1 and CDR2: SGHNT, YENEEA. The CDR3 is 12 amino acids. The V and J ends lost 5 bases and 7 bases respectively, with 9 bases between them. Subsets obtained from CD4+ cells comprised CD45RA+ naive and CD45RA-negative memory cells. The data stem from a study of shared clonotypes between healthy human individuals. Study-level findings and limits: Among the subsets, naive ones generally showed larger estimated richness than memory ones.

Assay used: immunoSEQ multiplex PCR; TCRdb lists only in-frame clones, some missing. The data hold roughly 530,000 clones, with about 95% observed a single time. The source is a woman aged 25-40 years in good health. V and J are TRBV11-3 and TRBJ2-1; TRBD2 is a possible D gene (5 bases). Input material: naive CD4+ T cells sorted from blood. Regarding subset: CD45RA+ positively selected. The CDR3 here is CASSQLVNEQFF. DNA for the CDR3: TGTGCCAGCAGCCAACTAGTAAATGAGCAGTTCTTC.